Presented here are 27 T cell receptor beta chains from one specimen sequenced in a study of T cell responses to AZD1222 COVID-19 vaccine. Only in-frame clones appear in the TCRdb table, and some are missing; sequencing was by immunoSEQ multiplex PCR. The sample contains approximately 79,000 clones, 80% to 90% of which appear only once. Material: peripheral blood, obtained 28 days after the second AZD1222 dose. These receptors were collected from an adult who received the AZD1222 COVID-19 vaccine.

This rearrangement joins TRBV28 to TRBJ2-1; 9 bases map to TRBD1. Looked up from germline, CDR1 is MDHEN and CDR2 is SYDVKM. V lost 0 bases to trimming and J lost 9 bases; unmatched junction nucleotides: 9. The CDR3 has 16 residues. In DNA form, the CDR3 reads TGTGCCAGCAGTTTATGGCAACAGGGGGCGCGGGGTGAGCAGTTCTTC. It translates to CASSLWQQGARGEQFF.

The genes are TRBV7-6 and TRBJ2-3; D perhaps matches TRBD2 (7 bases). CDR1 SGHVS and CDR2 FNYEAQ come from the germline V gene. V lost 8 bases, J lost 4 bases, and 19 bases lay in between. There are 15 residues in the CDR3. This CDR3 reads CASSPRGGISDTQYF. The CDR3 DNA reads as TGTGCCAGCTCACCACGCGGGGGCATATCAGATACGCAGTATTTT.

The gene calls are TRBV11-3 and TRBJ2-1; 8 nucleotides line up with TRBD2. The trim removed 2 bases at V and 9 bases at J, leaving 15 bases unmatched. From germline, CDR1 is SGHNT and CDR2 YENEEA. CDR3 length equals 17 residues. CDR3 coding DNA: TGTGCCAGCAGCTTATCGTCCCGTGGCGGGAGGTCTGGTGAGCAGTTCTTC. This encodes CASSLSSRGGRSGEQFF.

The chain combines TRBV28 with TRBJ2-5; tentatively, D is TRBD2 (5 bases). Germline CDR1 and CDR2: MDHEN and SYDVKM. The CDR3 loop spans 11 amino acids. V was pared by 7 bases and J by 9 bases, with 12 bases between. The CDR3 spells CASTNGLSQYF. CDR3 nucleotides: TGTGCCAGCACCAATGGACTGTCCCAGTACTTC.

The chain joins TRBV27 to TRBJ2-5; 10 bases align to TRBD2. Trimming cost V 2 bases and J 3 bases; bases outside gene matches: 15. CDR1 is MNHEY, CDR2 SMNVEV, per germline (reference sequence). This CDR3 has 19 amino acids. The CDR3 DNA sequence: TGTGCCAGCAGTTTACCCCGCCTACCACTAGCGGGACGTGAAGAGACCCAGTACTTC. Translating it yields CASSLPRLPLAGREETQYF.

J is TRBJ1-1 and V is TRBV19; D is ambiguous. This CDR3 has 13 amino acids. Germline V lookup: CDR1 LNHDA, CDR2 SQIVND (reference sequence). V lost 8 bases and J lost 1, with 11 bases in between. CDR3: CASSDVENTEAFF. CDR3 DNA sequence: TGTGCCAGTTCGGACGTAGAGAACACTGAAGCTTTCTTT.

The chain employs TRBV7-3 and TRBJ2-7, with TRBD1 matching 10 bases. V trimming: 2 bases; J trimming: 3 bases; junction bases outside the gene matches: 7. This CDR3 is built from 16 residues. CDR1 and CDR2 (germline): SGHTA, FQGTGA. CDR3: CASSLSGTGAHYEQYF. The CDR3 region has the DNA TGTGCCAGCAGCTTATCCGGGACAGGGGCCCACTACGAGCAGTACTTC. Full variable domain (missing parts from reference TRBV7-3 and TRBJ2-7): GAGVSQTPSNKVTEKGKYVELRCDPISGHTALYWYRQSLGQGPEFLIYFQGTGAADDSGLPNDRFFAVRPEGSVSTLKIQRTERGDSAVYLCASSLSGTGAHYEQYFGPGTRLTVT.

The gene calls are TRBV19 and TRBJ2-2; 11 bases agree with TRBD2. V was clipped by 3 bases and J by 7 bases; unmatched bases: 4. Germline V lookup: CDR1 LNHDA, CDR2 SQIVND (reference sequence). The CDR3 contains 15 residues. Written as DNA, the CDR3 is TGTGCCAGTAGTATTGGGCTAGCGGGAGGCGGGGAGCTGTTTTTT. Translating gives CASSIGLAGGGELFF.

The CDR3: CASSLDLDSYEQYF. The CDR3 DNA follows: TGTGCCAGCAGCTTAGATCTGGACAGCTACGAGCAGTACTTC. The chain has TRBV11-2 and TRBJ2-7, with D maybe TRBD1 (6 bases). V lost 0 bases to trimming and J lost 3 bases, with 9 bases between them. CDR3 size: 14 residues. Germline CDR1 reads SGHAT; CDR2 reads FQNNGV.

The chain employs TRBV19 and TRBJ2-7, with D tentatively TRBD1 (5 bases). Per germline, CDR1 LNHDA and CDR2 SQIVND (reference sequence). Trimming left V 10 bases short and J 2 bases short, with 15 bases between. The CDR3 length is 13 residues. CDR3 loop: CATANRWTYEQYF. CDR3 in DNA: TGTGCCACCGCTAACAGGTGGACCTACGAGCAGTACTTC.

The chain carries TRBV5-4 and TRBJ1-1; D remains unclear. This CDR3 has 13 residues. V was trimmed by 0 bases and J by 0 bases, leaving 3 bases between them. CDR1 SGHNT and CDR2 YYREEE come from the germline V gene (reference sequence). This CDR3 reads CASSLVLNTEAFF. CDR3 nucleotides: TGTGCCAGCAGCTTGGTACTGAACACTGAAGCTTTCTTT.

The V and J genes are TRBV19 and TRBJ2-7; D not certain. Trimming cost V 5 bases and J 4 bases, with 9 bases left between them. Germline V gives CDR1 LNHDA, CDR2 SQIVND (reference sequence). The CDR3 loop spans 12 amino acids. The CDR3 region is CASSLLGYEQYF. The CDR3 nucleotides read TGTGCCAGTAGTCTACTGGGTTACGAGCAGTACTTC.

This clone was observed once. The chain recombines TRBV21-1 with TRBJ2-7. TRBV21-1 is labeled a pseudogene. CDR3 length equals 15 residues. CDR3 amino acids: CASRFLIRADYEQYF. Here the CDR3 DNA reads TGTGCCAGCAGATTCCTCATCCGGGCCGACTACGAGCAGTACTTC.

The chain joins TRBV4-3 to TRBJ1-1; a possible D gene is TRBD1 (6 bases). CDR1 is LGHNA, CDR2 YSLEER, per germline. Trimming took 0 bases from V and 6 from J, leaving 14 bases between them. This CDR3 comprises 15 residues. CDR3: CASSQDQGRSSEAFF. CDR3 sequence (DNA): TGCGCCAGCAGCCAAGATCAGGGGAGAAGTTCTGAAGCTTTCTTT.

CDR3 DNA sequence: TGCAGCGTTGCCCCAGGGGGAGGATCACCCCTCCACTTT. Its protein is CSVAPGGGSPLHF. This rearrangement joins TRBV29-1 to TRBJ1-6; 7 nucleotides match TRBD1. V lost 4 bases, J lost 10 bases, and 7 bases stayed unmatched. The CDR3 contains 13 residues. Germline values: CDR1 SQVTM, CDR2 ANQGSEA.

The chain joins TRBV9 to TRBJ2-5; 11 bases agree with TRBD2. V lost 0 bases and J lost 1; bases outside the gene matches: 2. CDR1 is SGDLS and CDR2 is YYNGEE in the germline V gene. The CDR3 is made up of 16 amino acids. The CDR3 sequence is CASSVGLAGTQETQYF. The CDR3 nucleotides read TGTGCCAGCAGCGTAGGACTAGCGGGAACCCAAGAGACCCAGTACTTC.

The chain has TRBV3-1 (or the pseudogene TRBV3-2) and TRBJ2-5, with D perhaps TRBD1 or TRBD2 (5 bases each). V dropped 5 bases and J dropped 3 bases, with 16 bases sitting between them. The CDR3 has 15 amino acids. From germline, CDR1 is LGHDT and CDR2 YNNKEL (reference sequence). CDR3 sequence: CASSSPRGEEETQYF. The CDR3 nucleotides are TGTGCCAGCAGCTCACCGAGAGGGGAAGAAGAGACCCAGTACTTC.

The chain links TRBV6-5 to TRBJ1-1; the D is unclear. The CDR3 contains 13 residues. V was pared by 7 bases and J by 1 base, with 10 bases between. CDR1 and CDR2 from the germline V gene are MNHEY and SVGAGI. Here the CDR3 DNA reads TGTGCCAGCACAAGGCAGTCGAACACTGAAGCTTTCTTT. Translating gives CASTRQSNTEAFF.

This chain links TRBV7-3 with TRBJ1-1, with 7 bases matching TRBD1. The CDR3 length is 13 residues. The germline V gene encodes CDR1 SGHTA and CDR2 FQGTGA. V was pared by 5 bases and J by 4 bases, with 4 bases of the junction left unmatched. CDR3 in DNA: TGTGCCAGCAGCCGGGACAGAGTCACTGAAGCTTTCTTT. Protein product: CASSRDRVTEAFF.

The V call is TRBV3-1 (or the pseudogene TRBV3-2), the J call TRBJ1-1; 11 nucleotides align to TRBD1. J was trimmed by 4 bases and V by 4 bases; bases with no gene match: 2. Germline V lookup: CDR1 LGHDT, CDR2 YNNKEL (reference sequence). CDR3 size: 14 residues. CDR3 DNA: TGTGCCAGCAGCCGGACAGGGGGCCCCACTGAAGCTTTCTTT. Translated: CASSRTGGPTEAFF.

This sequence joins TRBV4-1 and TRBJ2-7; D perhaps matches TRBD2 (6 bases). This CDR3 contains 15 residues. From germline, CDR1 is MGHRA and CDR2 YSYEKL. Trimming cost V 1 base and J 3 bases, with 13 bases left between them. CDR3 sequence (DNA): TGCGCCAGCAGCCAAGCTTCTGGGGGACTCTACGAGCAGTACTTC. The encoded protein is CASSQASGGLYEQYF.

The rearrangement links TRBV10-3 to TRBJ1-2; no clear D. Germline V gives CDR1 ENHRY, CDR2 SYGVKD. The CDR3 spans 14 residues. V lost 6 bases, J lost 4 bases, and 15 bases lay in between. CDR3: CAIREAADFYGYTF. In nucleotides, the CDR3 is TGTGCCATCAGGGAGGCAGCAGACTTCTATGGCTACACCTTC.

This chain links TRBV24-1 with TRBJ1-1; D is ambiguous. Germline loops: CDR1 KGHDR, CDR2 SFDVKD. The CDR3 is made up of 11 amino acids. V lost 3 bases, J lost 7 bases, and 5 bases lay in between. The chain's CDR3 is CATSDDIEAFF. In DNA form, the CDR3 reads TGTGCCACCAGTGATGACATTGAAGCTTTCTTT.

The V and J genes are TRBV11-2 and TRBJ2-7; D gene unclear. Looked up from germline, CDR1 is SGHAT and CDR2 is FQNNGV. This CDR3 has 15 amino acids. Trimming took off 2 bases at V and 6 bases at J, with 17 bases between the two ends. CDR3 nucleotides: TGTGCCAGCAGCTTAAAAGCCGTGGTCCCGGCCGAGCAGTACTTC. Its translation: CASSLKAVVPAEQYF.

This chain joins TRBV9 and TRBJ2-1; TRBD2 agrees at 13 bases. The V gene end was trimmed by 2 bases and the J gene end by 8 bases; junction bases not matched to a gene: 4. Germline values: CDR1 SGDLS, CDR2 YYNGEE. The CDR3 sequence is 15 residues long. The CDR3 sequence: CASSVGLAGRYEQFF. DNA for the CDR3: TGTGCCAGCAGCGTGGGACTAGCGGGACGGTATGAGCAGTTCTTC.

Only a few counts were recorded for this clone. The chain couples TRBV5-1 to TRBJ1-2, with D perhaps TRBD1 (5 bases). The CDR3 is 15 amino acids. V shed 1 base and J shed 5 bases, with 15 bases lying between them. Germline values: CDR1 SGHRS, CDR2 YFSETQ. The CDR3 nucleotides are TGCGCCAGCAGCTTGAGAGGGGTACTGGGTTATGGCTACACCTTC. This encodes CASSLRGVLGYGYTF.

CDR3 nucleotides: TGTGCCAGCAGCTTACCGGACTACAATGAGCAGTTCTTC. Translation: CASSLPDYNEQFF. V is TRBV7-9 and J is TRBJ2-1; no clear D. The CDR3 runs to 13 residues. Germline V lookup: CDR1 SEHNR, CDR2 FQNEAQ (reference sequence). The ends were cut back, 2 bases at V and 3 bases at J, with 5 bases in the middle.